This passage covers 22 T cell receptor beta chains from one sample sequenced in a study of blood T cell repertoires in COVID-19. Sequenced by immunoSEQ multiplex PCR; TCRdb stores in-frame clones only, minus some. The top ten hold almost 8.5% of the sample, which has 110,000 or so clones, around nine tenths seen once. The sample was peripheral blood. Every receptor here comes from a woman in her 70s who had recovered from COVID-19.

This clone was seen just once. The chain combines TRBV13 with TRBJ1-6; tentatively, D is TRBD1 (5 bases). Per the germline V gene, CDR1 is PRHDT and CDR2 is FYEKMQ (reference sequence). V was clipped by 5 bases and J by 3 bases, with 14 bases between them. CDR3 size: 16 residues. This CDR3 is CASSHQTGDYNSPLHF. CDR3 nucleotide sequence: TGTGCCAGCAGCCACCAAACAGGAGACTATAATTCACCCCTCCACTTT.

V and J are TRBV10-3 and TRBJ2-5; 8 bases are shared with TRBD1. Germline values: CDR1 ENHRY, CDR2 SYGVKD. The CDR3 has 16 residues. The junction had 13 bases not matched to a gene; V was cut back by 6 bases and J by 4 bases. CDR3 nucleotide sequence: TGTGCCATCAGCAAAGACAGGGGATTTGTAAGAGAGACCCAGTACTTC. As protein: CAISKDRGFVRETQYF.

The gene calls are TRBV6-2 or TRBV6-3 and TRBJ2-1; 9 bases are a match to TRBD2. The germline V gene has CDR1 MNHEY and CDR2 SVGEGT. With 2 bases clipped from V and 8 bases from J, the junction kept 7 bases outside the gene matches. There are 15 residues in the CDR3. The CDR3 nucleotides read TGTGCCAGCAGTTACCGGGCTAGCGGGAATTATGAGCAGTTCTTC. It translates to CASSYRASGNYEQFF.

The chain recombines TRBV11-2 with TRBJ2-5, with D perhaps TRBD2 (5 bases). V lost 5 bases and J 1 base, leaving 8 bases between the germline ends. The CDR3 is 13 residues long. CDR1 and CDR2 (germline): SGHAT, FQNNGV. CDR3 protein: CASSLDSQETQYF. The CDR3 DNA reads as TGTGCCAGCAGCCTGGACTCCCAAGAGACCCAGTACTTC.

The rearrangement joins TRBV2 to TRBJ2-7, with TRBD1 as a possible D gene (5 bases). The CDR3 length is 15 residues. The germline V gene encodes CDR1 SNHLY and CDR2 FYNNEI. Trimming took off 2 bases at V and 5 bases at J, with 16 bases between the two ends. CDR3 DNA: TGTGCCAGCAGTGAATGGCCCAGGGAAGGAGACGAGCAGTACTTC. As protein: CASSEWPREGDEQYF.

This chain connects TRBV29-1 to TRBJ2-5; D is ambiguous. Looked up from germline, CDR1 is SQVTM and CDR2 is ANQGSEA. The CDR3 has 13 residues. Trimming pared 7 bases from V and 1 base from J, leaving 13 bases between. CDR3 bases: TGCAGCGCCGCCCGCGGCGTCCAAGAGACCCAGTACTTC. Amino acid sequence: CSAARGVQETQYF.

J is TRBJ2-3 and V is TRBV28, with D possibly being TRBD1 (6 bases). The CDR3 length is 15 residues. Germline CDR1 MDHEN, CDR2 SYDVKM. The V end was cut by 8 bases, the J end by 0 bases, with 15 bases between. The CDR3 sequence: CASAGLGASTDTQYF. For the CDR3, the DNA is TGTGCCAGCGCTGGCCTGGGGGCTAGCACAGATACGCAGTATTTT.

The chain joins TRBV27 to TRBJ2-1; tentatively, D is TRBD1 (5 bases). CDR3 size: 12 residues. In germline, CDR1 is MNHEY, CDR2 SMNVEV (reference sequence). Trimming cost V 5 bases and J 8 bases, with 10 bases left between them. The CDR3 spells CASSAPRDEQFF. The CDR3, as DNA: TGTGCCAGCAGTGCCCCCAGGGATGAGCAGTTCTTC.

J is TRBJ2-1 and V is TRBV7-2, with 8 bases matching TRBD2. Trimming took 5 bases from V and 3 from J; bases not matched to a gene: 3. From germline, CDR1 is SGHTA and CDR2 FQGNSA. CDR3 length: 14 residues. CDR3 region: CASSKRGSYNEQFF. In nucleotides, the CDR3 is TGTGCCAGCAGCAAGCGGGGGAGCTACAATGAGCAGTTCTTC. The variable domain in full, with the rest retrieved from reference TRBV7-2 and TRBJ2-1, is GAGVSQSPSNKVTEKGKDVELRCDPISGHTALYWYRQSLGQGLEFLIYFQGNSAPDKSGLPSDRFSAERTGGSVSTLTIQRTQQEDSAVYLCASSKRGSYNEQFFGPGTRLTVL.

V gene TRBV19 combines with J gene TRBJ2-1, with a tentative D call TRBD2 (6 bases). Trimming took 4 bases from V and 7 from J, leaving 14 bases between them. CDR1 and CDR2 (germline): LNHDA, SQIVND (reference sequence). This CDR3 is 14 amino acids long. The CDR3 loop reads CASSKSYRGNEQFF. The CDR3 nucleotides read TGTGCCAGTAGTAAATCTTACCGGGGGAATGAGCAGTTCTTC. Looking up the rest from reference TRBV19 and TRBJ2-1 gives the full variable domain: DGGITQSPKYLFRKEGQNVTLSCEQNLNHDAMYWYRQDPGQGLRLIYYSQIVNDFQKGDIAEGYSVSREKKESFPLTVTSAQKNPTAFYLCASSKSYRGNEQFFGPGTRLTVL.

The chain uses TRBV28 and TRBJ2-1; TRBD2 aligns across 8 bases. CDR3 length: 15 amino acids. Losses at the gene ends were 2 bases for V and 5 bases for J; bases not matched to a gene: 5. The V gene's germline CDR1 is MDHEN and CDR2 SYDVKM. CDR3 coding DNA: TGTGCCAGCAGTTTAGCGGGGGGCCTCAACAATGAGCAGTTCTTC. Protein sequence: CASSLAGGLNNEQFF.

J is TRBJ2-7 and V is TRBV7-2; 10 bases are shared with TRBD2. This CDR3 comprises 16 residues. The J segment lost 3 bases and the V segment lost 0 bases, leaving 5 bases of the junction unmatched. The germline CDR1 and CDR2 sequences are SGHTA and FQGNSA. CDR3 sequence (DNA): TGTGCCAGCAGCTTAGCCTCTAGCGGGAGTCTCTACGAGCAGTACTTC. Its translation: CASSLASSGSLYEQYF.

This chain joins TRBV12-3 or TRBV12-4 and TRBJ1-1; D uncertain. This CDR3 comprises 12 residues. V was cut by 1 base and J by 5 bases, with 5 bases left in between. CDR3 sequence reads: CASSLGITEAFF. The CDR3 DNA is TGTGCCAGCAGTTTAGGTATAACTGAAGCTTTCTTT.

The chain couples TRBV28 to TRBJ1-1; 8 bases agree with TRBD1. Germline loops: CDR1 MDHEN, CDR2 SYDVKM. This CDR3 region has 14 residues. The trim removed 4 bases at V and 1 base at J, leaving 2 bases unmatched. In nucleotides, the CDR3 is TGTGCCAGCAGTTCAGGACAGGGGAACACTGAAGCTTTCTTT. This gives the protein CASSSGQGNTEAFF.

This chain connects TRBV28 to TRBJ1-2; D unresolved. Germline loops: CDR1 MDHEN, CDR2 SYDVKM. The CDR3 has 12 residues. Deletions cut 3 bases from V and 8 bases from J, with 10 bases between. The CDR3 region has the DNA TGTGCCAGCAGTTTTGGGGAGCGAGGCTACACCTTC. This gives the protein CASSFGERGYTF.

V gene TRBV5-1 combines with J gene TRBJ2-5; D may be TRBD2 (6 bases). The V and J ends lost 5 bases and 3 bases respectively, with 14 bases between them. The CDR3 covers 14 residues. Germline lookup yields CDR1 SGHRS and CDR2 YFSETQ. CDR3 region: CASSPLAGKETQYF. In DNA form, the CDR3 reads TGCGCCAGCAGTCCCCTGGCGGGGAAAGAGACCCAGTACTTC.

The J gene is TRBJ2-7, the V gene TRBV5-5, with D uncertain. Between the trimmed V and J ends, which lost 0 bases and 1 base, there was a span of 5 bases. CDR1 SGHKS and CDR2 YYEKEE come from the germline V gene (reference sequence). The CDR3 totals 13 residues. Written as DNA, the CDR3 is TGTGCCAGCAGCTTGGAACATTCCTACGAGCAGTACTTC. Translating it yields CASSLEHSYEQYF.

The V and J genes are TRBV4-2 and TRBJ2-1, with 8 bases that match TRBD1. The CDR3 runs 16 residues. Losses at the gene ends were 0 bases for V and 5 bases for J; bases not matched to a gene: 6. From germline, CDR1 is LGHNA and CDR2 YNFKEQ. CDR3 coding DNA: TGTGCCAGCAGCCAAGATAGGGGGACAGGAAACAATGAGCAGTTCTTC. It yields the protein CASSQDRGTGNNEQFF.

This clone was recorded only once. DNA for the CDR3: TGTGCCAGCAGCTTAATTGGGGGAGGGCCGGAAACCGGGGAGCTGTTTTTT. Its protein product is CASSLIGGGPETGELFF. This rearrangement joins TRBV7-3 to TRBJ2-2; 7 bases are a match to TRBD2. The CDR3 is 17 residues long. Germline V lookup: CDR1 SGHTA, CDR2 FQGTGA. With V trimmed by 1 base and J by 5 bases, 10 bases remained unmatched. The full variable domain, rest sourced from reference TRBV7-3 and TRBJ2-2, is GAGVSQTPSNKVTEKGKYVELRCDPISGHTALYWYRQSLGQGPEFLIYFQGTGAADDSGLPNDRFFAVRPEGSVSTLKIQRTERGDSAVYLCASSLIGGGPETGELFFGEGSRLTVL.

This clone showed up just once. The V call is TRBV18, the J call TRBJ1-2; D is perhaps TRBD1 (6 bases). The V and J ends lost 3 bases and 9 bases respectively, with 17 bases between them. CDR1 is KGHSH and CDR2 is LQKENI in the germline V gene. This CDR3 comprises 14 residues. The CDR3 sequence: CASSPPEGDRSYTF. As DNA, the CDR3 is TGTGCCAGCTCACCCCCCGAGGGGGATCGGAGCTACACCTTC.

The genes are TRBV6-2 or TRBV6-3 and TRBJ2-1, with 10 bases matching TRBD2. The V segment lost 4 bases and the J segment 10 bases; nucleotides outside the gene matches: 7. CDR3 size: 14 residues. Germline CDR1 is MNHEY and CDR2 is SVGEGT. CDR3 residues: CASSLAGGPREQFF. The CDR3 nucleotides read TGTGCCAGCAGTTTAGCGGGAGGCCCACGAGAGCAGTTCTTC.

This rearrangement joins TRBV30 to TRBJ1-2; no clear D. Deletions cut 2 bases from V and 4 bases from J, with 14 bases between. The length of the CDR3 is 14 residues. Germline assignment: CDR1 GTSNPN and CDR2 SVGIG (reference sequence). CDR3 protein: CAWSTLGGGYGYTF. The CDR3 DNA reads as TGTGCCTGGAGTACGCTGGGAGGAGGCTATGGCTACACCTTC. The whole variable domain, filled in from reference TRBV30 and TRBJ1-2, reads SQTIHQWPATLVQPVGSPLSLECTVEGTSNPNLYWYRQAAGRGLQLLFYSVGIGQISSEVPQNLSASRPQDRQFILSSKKLLLSDSGFYLCAWSTLGGGYGYTFGSGTRLTVV.